The rows below give T cell receptor beta chains drawn from one sample of a study of T cells in Graves' hyperthyroidism and ophthalmopathy. One entry per CDR3 protein results from TCRdb running MiXCR on the multiplex PCR reads. Among hundreds of thousands of distinct CDR3 sequences listed, about 15% were seen once. What was sequenced was blood. The receptor set was obtained from a woman aged 55-70 years with Graves' ophthalmopathy. The CDR3 runs from the conserved cysteine through the conserved F or W. The D gene is left open where the match is weak. Some rows mark clone size as missing; the rest say once, few, many or name a class of expanded clone.

d_call: .
j_call: TRBJ1-2
clone_size: many
v_call: TRBV28
cdr3_aa: CASSLSRGYTF
cdr3_nt: TGTGCCAGCAGTTTATCAAGGGGCTACACCTTC

d_call: .
j_call: TRBJ1-5
clone_size: .
v_call: TRBV12-3/TRBV12-4
cdr3_aa: CASSFEVGSQHF
cdr3_nt: TGTGCCAGCAGTTTTGAAGTGGGGTCCCAGCATTTT

d_call: TRBD1
j_call: TRBJ1-1
clone_size: few
v_call: TRBV20-1
cdr3_aa: CSAHRDSGRMNTEAFF
cdr3_nt: TGCAGTGCCCATAGGGACAGCGGGCGAATGAACACTGAAGCTTTCTTT

d_call: .
j_call: TRBJ1-3
clone_size: many
v_call: TRBV9
cdr3_aa: CASSVDQGSGNTIYF
cdr3_nt: TGTGCCAGCAGCGTAGATCAGGGCTCTGGAAACACCATATATTTT

d_call: .
j_call: TRBJ2-6
clone_size: many
v_call: TRBV6-5
cdr3_aa: CASSYMVRSGANVLTF
cdr3_nt: TGTGCCAGCAGTTACATGGTTCGCTCTGGGGCCAACGTCCTGACTTTC

d_call: .
j_call: TRBJ2-3
clone_size: few
v_call: TRBV18
cdr3_aa: CASSPPVVAGIYTQYF
cdr3_nt: TGTGCCAGCTCACCACCGGTCGTGGCAGGGATCTATACGCAGTATTTT

d_call: TRBD2
j_call: TRBJ2-7
clone_size: many
v_call: TRBV7-2
cdr3_aa: CASSLGSAGGPLIYEQYF
cdr3_nt: TGTGCCAGCAGCTTGGGGTCGGCGGGGGGCCCCCTAATCTACGAGCAGTACTTC

d_call: TRBD1
j_call: TRBJ1-1
clone_size: .
v_call: TRBV5-1
cdr3_aa: CASSLADRTNTEAFF
cdr3_nt: TGCGCCAGCAGCTTGGCGGACAGGACGAACACTGAAGCTTTCTTT

d_call: TRBD2
j_call: TRBJ2-3
clone_size: .
v_call: TRBV25-1
cdr3_aa: CASSEGRGLVTDTQYF
cdr3_nt: TGTGCCAGCAGTGAGGGGAGGGGCCTAGTCACAGATACGCAGTATTTT

d_call: .
j_call: TRBJ2-7
clone_size: many
v_call: TRBV7-9
cdr3_aa: CASSIAGPYYEQYF
cdr3_nt: TGTGCCAGCAGCATAGCCGGGCCCTACTACGAGCAGTACTTC

d_call: .
j_call: TRBJ2-7
clone_size: .
v_call: TRBV18
cdr3_aa: CASSPIAGQGNYEQYF
cdr3_nt: TGTGCCAGCTCACCAATCGCAGGGCAGGGCAACTACGAGCAGTACTTC

d_call: TRBD2
j_call: TRBJ2-1
clone_size: many
v_call: TRBV20-1
cdr3_aa: CSASIASGRAGSSYNEQFF
cdr3_nt: TGCAGTGCTAGTATCGCTAGCGGGAGGGCCGGGAGCTCCTACAATGAGCAGTTCTTC

d_call: .
j_call: TRBJ1-1
clone_size: .
v_call: TRBV6-5
cdr3_aa: CASSYSVKADTEAFF
cdr3_nt: TGTGCCAGCAGTTACTCGGTAAAGGCGGACACTGAAGCTTTCTTT

d_call: TRBD2
j_call: TRBJ2-5
clone_size: many
v_call: TRBV20-1
cdr3_aa: CSARRGTSKETQYF
cdr3_nt: TGCAGTGCTAGAAGAGGGACTAGCAAAGAGACCCAGTACTTC

d_call: .
j_call: TRBJ1-2
clone_size: many
v_call: TRBV24-1
cdr3_aa: CATSDAGEGYTF
cdr3_nt: TGTGCCACCAGTGATGCAGGGGAAGGCTACACCTTC

d_call: TRBD2
j_call: TRBJ2-7
clone_size: few
v_call: TRBV4-2
cdr3_aa: CASSQEGMAGDFSYEQYF
cdr3_nt: TGTGCCAGCAGCCAAGAAGGCATGGCGGGAGACTTCTCCTACGAGCAGTACTTC

d_call: .
j_call: TRBJ2-7
clone_size: many
v_call: TRBV3-1
cdr3_aa: CASSPEGTPGHYEQYF
cdr3_nt: TGTGCCAGCAGCCCCGAAGGGACCCCAGGCCACTACGAGCAGTACTTC

d_call: .
j_call: TRBJ2-5
clone_size: many
v_call: TRBV5-1
cdr3_aa: CASSLVGEETQYF
cdr3_nt: TGCGCCAGCAGCTTGGTAGGGGAAGAGACCCAGTACTTC

d_call: TRBD2
j_call: TRBJ2-1
clone_size: .
v_call: TRBV5-1
cdr3_aa: CASSPLAVRNEQFF
cdr3_nt: TGCGCCAGCAGCCCTCTAGCGGTGCGGAATGAGCAGTTCTTC

d_call: TRBD2
j_call: TRBJ2-1
clone_size: .
v_call: TRBV5-5
cdr3_aa: CASSLEPSGNGEQFF
cdr3_nt: TGTGCCAGCAGCTTGGAACCTAGCGGGAATGGTGAGCAGTTCTTC

d_call: .
j_call: TRBJ1-3
clone_size: few
v_call: TRBV7-8
cdr3_aa: CASSLMVPSSGNTIYF
cdr3_nt: TGTGCCAGCAGCTTAATGGTCCCAAGCTCTGGAAACACCATATATTTT

d_call: .
j_call: TRBJ1-1
clone_size: once
v_call: TRBV5-1
cdr3_aa: CASSLQGAENTEASF
cdr3_nt: TGCGCCAGCAGCTTGCAAGGGGCCGAGAACACTGAAGCTTCCTTT

d_call: .
j_call: TRBJ2-7
clone_size: many
v_call: TRBV7-9
cdr3_aa: CASTPPAFHEQYF
cdr3_nt: TGTGCCAGCACCCCTCCGGCTTTCCACGAGCAGTACTTC

d_call: .
j_call: TRBJ2-1
clone_size: few
v_call: TRBV10-3
cdr3_aa: CAGSSSYYNEQFF
cdr3_nt: TGTGCCGGATCTAGTAGCTACTACAATGAGCAGTTCTTC

d_call: .
j_call: TRBJ1-2
clone_size: many
v_call: TRBV12-3/TRBV12-4
cdr3_aa: CASSLAGLYGYTF
cdr3_nt: TGTGCCAGCAGTTTAGCGGGCCTCTATGGCTACACCTTC

d_call: TRBD2
j_call: TRBJ2-5
clone_size: few
v_call: TRBV27
cdr3_aa: CASSWASGRAETQYF
cdr3_nt: TGTGCCAGCAGCTGGGCTAGCGGGAGGGCAGAGACCCAGTACTTC

d_call: TRBD1
j_call: TRBJ2-7
clone_size: many
v_call: TRBV20-1
cdr3_aa: CSARGPIPGQGNHEQYF
cdr3_nt: TGCAGTGCTAGAGGCCCAATACCGGGACAGGGCAACCACGAGCAGTACTTC

d_call: TRBD2
j_call: TRBJ2-7
clone_size: many
v_call: TRBV11-2
cdr3_aa: CASSSEGGVWEQYF
cdr3_nt: TGTGCCAGCAGCTCAGAGGGAGGGGTGTGGGAGCAGTACTTC

d_call: TRBD2
j_call: TRBJ2-7
clone_size: many
v_call: TRBV3-1
cdr3_aa: CASSQVRVRLAALTYEQYF
cdr3_nt: TGTGCCAGCAGCCAAGTGCGGGTGAGGCTAGCGGCCCTTACCTACGAGCAGTACTTC

d_call: TRBD1
j_call: TRBJ2-5
clone_size: many
v_call: TRBV6-2/TRBV6-3
cdr3_aa: CASSKQGTGALETQYF
cdr3_nt: TGTGCCAGCAGTAAGCAAGGGACAGGGGCTTTGGAGACCCAGTACTTC

d_call: .
j_call: TRBJ2-7
clone_size: many
v_call: TRBV12-3/TRBV12-4
cdr3_aa: CASSSRTGGIYEQYF
cdr3_nt: TGTGCCAGCAGTTCAAGGACCGGGGGCATCTACGAGCAGTACTTC

d_call: .
j_call: TRBJ2-3
clone_size: many
v_call: TRBV5-6
cdr3_aa: CASSSGALGDTQYF
cdr3_nt: TGTGCCAGCAGCTCTGGGGCCCTCGGAGATACGCAGTATTTT

d_call: .
j_call: TRBJ2-5
clone_size: many
v_call: TRBV9
cdr3_aa: CASSWEAGQRETQYF
cdr3_nt: TGTGCCAGCAGCTGGGAAGCAGGGCAGAGGGAGACCCAGTACTTC

d_call: .
j_call: TRBJ1-3
clone_size: .
v_call: TRBV7-2
cdr3_aa: CASSFSMLQGSGNTIYF
cdr3_nt: TGTGCCAGCAGCTTTTCAATGTTACAGGGATCCGGAAACACCATATATTTT

d_call: .
j_call: TRBJ2-3
clone_size: few
v_call: TRBV29-1
cdr3_aa: CSVEGVQGPNTDTQYF
cdr3_nt: TGCAGCGTTGAAGGCGTACAGGGACCCAACACAGATACGCAGTATTTT